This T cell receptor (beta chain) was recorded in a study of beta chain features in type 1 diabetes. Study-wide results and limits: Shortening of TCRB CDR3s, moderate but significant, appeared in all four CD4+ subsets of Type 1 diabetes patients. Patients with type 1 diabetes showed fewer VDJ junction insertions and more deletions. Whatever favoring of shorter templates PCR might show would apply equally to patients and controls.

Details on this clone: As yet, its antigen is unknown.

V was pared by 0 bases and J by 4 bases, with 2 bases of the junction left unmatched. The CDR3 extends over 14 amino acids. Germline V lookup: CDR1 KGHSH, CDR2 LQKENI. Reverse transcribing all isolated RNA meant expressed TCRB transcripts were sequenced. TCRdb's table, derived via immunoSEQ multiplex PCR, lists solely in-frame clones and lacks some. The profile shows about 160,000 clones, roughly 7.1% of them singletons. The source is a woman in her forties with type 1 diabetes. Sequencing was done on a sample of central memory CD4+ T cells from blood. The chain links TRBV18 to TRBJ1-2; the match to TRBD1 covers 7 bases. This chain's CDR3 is CASSPPGQPYGYTF. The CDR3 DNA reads TGTGCCAGCTCACCACCGGGACAGCCCTATGGCTACACCTTC. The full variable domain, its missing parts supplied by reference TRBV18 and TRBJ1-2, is NAGVMQNPRHLVRRRGQEARLRCSPMKGHSHVYWYRQLPEEGLKFMVYLQKENIIDESGMPKERFSAEFPKEGPSILRIQQVVRGDSAAYFCASSPPGQPYGYTFGSGTRLTVV.